The 5 T cell receptor beta chains below were found in one sample sequenced in a study of T cell changes during pregnancy in multiple sclerosis. The repertoire was sequenced with immunoSEQ multiplex PCR; TCRdb's copy has only in-frame clones and lacks some. The top ten hold 0.9% to 1% of the sample, which has 48,000 or so clones, 85% to 95% seen once. This sample comprised CD4+ T cells from peripheral blood mononuclear cells, obtained in the second trimester of pregnancy. These receptor sequences come from a female donor in good health, enrolled as a control in a pregnancy study.

The table lists this clone with a count of one. The chain uses TRBV6-4 and TRBJ1-2; D is undetermined. Germline-derived CDR1 and CDR2 are MRHNA and SNTAGT. V lost 3 bases and J lost 4, with 12 bases in between. The CDR3 is 14 amino acids. The CDR3 DNA sequence: TGTGCCAGCAGTGAACAGCCTTCAGGCTATGGCTACACCTTC. This codes for CASSEQPSGYGYTF.

The chain is built from TRBV7-6 and TRBJ2-5; 10 nucleotides agree with TRBD2. Germline V gene data show CDR1 as SGHVS and CDR2 as FNYEAQ. V shed 1 base and J 4 bases; nucleotides not matched to a gene: 15. The CDR3 is made up of 19 amino acids. The CDR3 sequence is CASSLGLAGGGLLGETQYF. The DNA for the CDR3 is TGTGCCAGCAGCTTAGGACTAGCGGGCGGCGGGCTGTTGGGAGAGACCCAGTACTTC.

The CDR3 DNA follows: TGTGCCAGCAGCTTCAGTCGGGGGACTGAAGCTTTCTTT. This sequence encodes CASSFSRGTEAFF. V and J are TRBV9 and TRBJ1-1; perhaps TRBD1 as D (5 bases). Trimming removed 4 bases at V and 5 bases at J, with 12 bases between. This CDR3 comprises 13 residues. Per germline, CDR1 SGDLS and CDR2 YYNGEE.

The chain combines TRBV18 with TRBJ1-4; a possible D gene is TRBD1 (5 bases). Trimming left V 3 bases short and J 5 bases short, with 10 bases between. CDR1 is KGHSH, CDR2 LQKENI, per germline. The CDR3 extends over 14 amino acids. CDR3 bases: TGTGCCAGCTCACCCCGACAGAACAATGAAAAACTGTTTTTT. Translated, it gives CASSPRQNNEKLFF.

This sequence joins TRBV6-5 and TRBJ1-6; possibly TRBD1 for D (6 bases). Germline lookup yields CDR1 MNHEY and CDR2 SVGAGI. V gave up 4 bases and J gave up 16 bases, with 11 bases separating them. This CDR3 has 11 amino acids. CDR3 loop: CASSSTGKLHF. The CDR3 nucleotides are TGTGCCAGCAGTTCGACAGGCAAGCTCCACTTT.